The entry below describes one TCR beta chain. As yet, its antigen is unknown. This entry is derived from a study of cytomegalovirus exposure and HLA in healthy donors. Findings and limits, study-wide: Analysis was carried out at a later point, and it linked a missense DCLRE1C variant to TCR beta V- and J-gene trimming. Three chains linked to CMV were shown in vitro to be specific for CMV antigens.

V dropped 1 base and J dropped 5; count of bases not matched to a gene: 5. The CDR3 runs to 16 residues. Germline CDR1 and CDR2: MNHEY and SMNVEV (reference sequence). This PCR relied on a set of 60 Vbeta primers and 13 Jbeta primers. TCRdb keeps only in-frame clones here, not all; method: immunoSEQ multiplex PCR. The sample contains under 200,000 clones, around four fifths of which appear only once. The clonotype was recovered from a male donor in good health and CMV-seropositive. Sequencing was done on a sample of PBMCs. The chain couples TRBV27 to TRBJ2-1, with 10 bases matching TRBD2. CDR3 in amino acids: CASSLLSSGGDNEQFF. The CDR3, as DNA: TGTGCCAGCAGTTTATTATCTAGCGGGGGAGACAATGAGCAGTTCTTC.